This note documents a single TCR beta chain sequence. The CDR3 is 13 amino acids. V gave up 2 bases and J gave up 3 bases, with 5 bases separating them. Germline CDR1 and CDR2: SGHNT and YYREEE (reference sequence). The sample belongs to a study of shared clonotypes between healthy human individuals. Overall study: CD4 naive cells filled three plates per donor, CD4 memory three, CD8 naive two and CD8 memory one.

Sequenced by immunoSEQ multiplex PCR; TCRdb stores in-frame clones only, minus some. The sample records more than 1.2 million clones, just under 99% being singletons. The donors were all Caucasian adults (living in Nashville, Tennessee). Both subsets, CD45RA+ naive and CD45RA-negative memory, were split from the CD4+ cells. Sequenced: naive CD4+ T cells sorted from blood. The subset denotes: CD45RA+ positively selected. The chain joins TRBV5-4 to TRBJ1-4; D is unresolved. The clonotype comes from a man aged 25-45 years in good health. The CDR3 sequence: CASSFGANEKLFF. The CDR3 bases are TGTGCCAGCAGCTTCGGGGCTAATGAAAAACTGTTTTTT.